The 7 T cell receptor beta chains reported below all come from one sample, sequenced in a study of identical twins. TCRdb reprocessed the 5' RACE reads with MiXCR, giving one entry per CDR3 protein. The sample has about 530,000 distinct CDR3 sequences; about 15% are singletons. This sample also belongs to another study, concerning yellow fever vaccine responses in identical twins.

The sequencing sample was made of CD4+ T cells sorted from blood. The receptors here all came from a woman between 18 and 29 years old in good health.

This clonotype was seen many times. V usage is TRBV5-1 and J usage is TRBJ2-1; 9 bases match TRBD1. This CDR3 is 15 amino acids long. The V gene end was trimmed by 7 bases and the J gene end by 8 bases; junction bases not matched to a gene: 13. CDR1 is SGHRS and CDR2 is YFSETQ in the germline V gene. The CDR3 region has the DNA TGCGCCAGCCTTAATACCGGGACAGGGAGCGATGAGCAGTTCTTC. It translates to CASLNTGTGSDEQFF.

V usage is TRBV5-6 and J usage is TRBJ2-5; D remains unclear. The CDR3 consists of 13 residues. Between the trimmed V and J ends, which lost 2 bases and 0 bases, there was a span of 5 bases. Germline assignment: CDR1 SGHDT and CDR2 YYEEEE. The chain's CDR3 is CASSFLYQETQYF. The CDR3 DNA follows: TGTGCCAGCAGCTTTTTATACCAAGAGACCCAGTACTTC.

The chain has TRBV6-2 or TRBV6-3 and TRBJ2-7; weak D call: TRBD2 (5 bases). In germline, CDR1 is MNHEY, CDR2 SVGEGT. The CDR3 runs to 14 residues. Trimming cost V 5 bases and J 3 bases, with 14 bases left between them. The CDR3 nucleotides are TGTGCCAGCAGTACGGGAATACAACTCTACGAGCAGTACGTC. Residues: CASSTGIQLYEQYV.

This clonotype turned up a few times. This rearrangement joins TRBV20-1 to TRBJ2-3, with 7 positions matching TRBD2. J was trimmed by 3 bases and V by 0 bases; bases with no gene match: 9. The CDR3 consists of 16 residues. In germline, CDR1 is DFQATT, CDR2 SNEGSKA (reference sequence). As DNA, the CDR3 is TGCAGTGCTAGAGAATCCGCCCTAGCGGCGACAGATACGCAGTATTTT. It translates to CSARESALAATDTQYF.

This clonotype was picked up a small number of times. The J gene is TRBJ2-3, the V gene TRBV7-9; D unresolved. Germline V gene lookup returns CDR1 SEHNR and CDR2 FQNEAQ (reference sequence). The CDR3 is 12 amino acids. V was clipped by 3 bases and J by 5 bases, with 6 bases between them. The CDR3 sequence: CASSFEGDTQYF. The CDR3 region has the DNA TGTGCCAGCAGCTTCGAAGGAGATACGCAGTATTTT.

This clonotype was counted between two and nine times. The chain couples TRBV12-3 or TRBV12-4 to TRBJ2-2, with D tentatively TRBD1 (6 bases). The CDR3 totals 11 residues. V lost 9 bases and J 6 bases, leaving 8 bases between the germline ends. In DNA, the CDR3 is TGTGCCAGTTGGACAGCCGGGGAGCTGTTTTTT. This encodes CASWTAGELFF.

This clonotype was detected a few times. The gene calls are TRBV29-1 and TRBJ2-7; D is tentatively TRBD1 or TRBD2 (5 bases each). This CDR3 has 15 amino acids. V was cut by 4 bases and J by 0 bases, with 16 bases left in between. Germline V CDR1 and CDR2: SQVTM, ANQGSEA. The CDR3 loop is CSVVVREMSSYEQYV. The CDR3 DNA follows: TGCAGCGTTGTAGTCAGGGAGATGAGCTCCTACGAGCAGTACGTC.